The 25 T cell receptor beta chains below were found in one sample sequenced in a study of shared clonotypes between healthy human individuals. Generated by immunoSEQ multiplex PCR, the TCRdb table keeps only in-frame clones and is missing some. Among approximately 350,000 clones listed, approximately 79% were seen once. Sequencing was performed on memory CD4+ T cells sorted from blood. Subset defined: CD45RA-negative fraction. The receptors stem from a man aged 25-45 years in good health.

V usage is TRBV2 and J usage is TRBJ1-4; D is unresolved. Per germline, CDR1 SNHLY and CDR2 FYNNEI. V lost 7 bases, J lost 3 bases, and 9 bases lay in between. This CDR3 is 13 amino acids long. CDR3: CASKREANEKLFF. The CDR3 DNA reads TGTGCCAGCAAACGAGAAGCTAATGAAAAACTGTTTTTT.

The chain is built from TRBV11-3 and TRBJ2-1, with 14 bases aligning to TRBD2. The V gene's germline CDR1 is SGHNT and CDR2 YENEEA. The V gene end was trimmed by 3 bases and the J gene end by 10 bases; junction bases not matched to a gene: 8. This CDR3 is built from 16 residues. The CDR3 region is CASSFGTSGGWSEQFF. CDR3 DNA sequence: TGTGCCAGCAGCTTTGGGACTAGCGGGGGATGGAGCGAGCAGTTCTTC.

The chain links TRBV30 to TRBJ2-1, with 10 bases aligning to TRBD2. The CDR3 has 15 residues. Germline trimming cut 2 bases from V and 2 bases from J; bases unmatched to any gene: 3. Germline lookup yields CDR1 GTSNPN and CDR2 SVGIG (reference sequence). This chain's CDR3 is CAWSRLAGAYNEQFF. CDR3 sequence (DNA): TGTGCCTGGAGTCGTCTAGCGGGAGCCTACAATGAGCAGTTCTTC.

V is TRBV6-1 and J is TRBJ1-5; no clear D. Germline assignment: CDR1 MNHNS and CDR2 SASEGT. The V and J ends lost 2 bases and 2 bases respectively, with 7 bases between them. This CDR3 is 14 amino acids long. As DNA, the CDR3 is TGTGCCAGCAGTGAACACGGTCGCAATCAGCCCCAGCATTTT. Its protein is CASSEHGRNQPQHF.

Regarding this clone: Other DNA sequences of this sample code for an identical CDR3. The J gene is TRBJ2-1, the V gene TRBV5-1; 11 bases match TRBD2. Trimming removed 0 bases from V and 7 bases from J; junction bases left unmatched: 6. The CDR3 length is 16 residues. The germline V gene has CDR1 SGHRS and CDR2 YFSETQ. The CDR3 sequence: CASSLGLAGGLNEQFF. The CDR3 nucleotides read TGCGCCAGCAGCTTGGGCCTAGCGGGAGGTCTGAATGAGCAGTTCTTC. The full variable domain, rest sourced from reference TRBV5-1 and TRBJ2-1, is KAGVTQTPRYLIKTRGQQVTLSCSPISGHRSVSWYQQTPGQGLQFLFEYFSETQRNKGNFPGRFSGRQFSNSRSEMNVSTLELGDSALYLCASSLGLAGGLNEQFFGPGTRLTVL.

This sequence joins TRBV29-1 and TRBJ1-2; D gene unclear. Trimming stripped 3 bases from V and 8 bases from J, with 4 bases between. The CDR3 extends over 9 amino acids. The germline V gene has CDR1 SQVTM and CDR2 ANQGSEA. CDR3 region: CSVDPGYTF. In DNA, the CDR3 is TGCAGCGTTGATCCCGGCTACACCTTC.

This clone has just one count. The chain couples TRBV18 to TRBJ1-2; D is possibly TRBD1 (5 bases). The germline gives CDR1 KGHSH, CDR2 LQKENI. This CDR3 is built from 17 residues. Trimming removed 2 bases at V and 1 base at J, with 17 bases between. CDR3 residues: CASSPGGAQISNYGYTF. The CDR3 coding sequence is TGTGCCAGCTCACCAGGCGGGGCGCAGATAAGTAACTATGGCTACACCTTC.

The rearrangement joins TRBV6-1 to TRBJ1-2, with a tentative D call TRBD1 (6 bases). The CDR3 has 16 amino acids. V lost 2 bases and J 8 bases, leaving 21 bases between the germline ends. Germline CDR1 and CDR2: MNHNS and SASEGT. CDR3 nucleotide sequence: TGTGCCAGCAGTGAATACTGGGGACAAGGGAAAAGCGGCTACACCTTC. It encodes CASSEYWGQGKSGYTF.

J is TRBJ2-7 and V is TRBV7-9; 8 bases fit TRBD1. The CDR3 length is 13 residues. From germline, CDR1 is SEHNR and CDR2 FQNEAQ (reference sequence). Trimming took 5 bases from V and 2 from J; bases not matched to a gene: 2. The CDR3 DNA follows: TGTGCCAGCAGCCCCAGGGGGCCCTACGAGCAGTACTTC. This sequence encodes CASSPRGPYEQYF.

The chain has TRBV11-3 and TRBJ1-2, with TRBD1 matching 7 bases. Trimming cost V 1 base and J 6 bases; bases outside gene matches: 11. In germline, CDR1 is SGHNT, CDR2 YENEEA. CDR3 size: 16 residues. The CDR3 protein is CASSLAFAGTVNGYTF. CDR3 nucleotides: TGTGCCAGCAGCTTAGCCTTCGCCGGGACAGTCAATGGCTACACCTTC.

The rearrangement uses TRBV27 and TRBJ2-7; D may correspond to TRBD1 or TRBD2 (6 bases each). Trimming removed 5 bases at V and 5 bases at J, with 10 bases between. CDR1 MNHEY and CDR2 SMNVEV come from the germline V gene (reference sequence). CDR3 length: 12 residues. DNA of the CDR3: TGTGCCAGCAGTCCGAGGGGGGACGAGCAGTACTTC. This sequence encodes CASSPRGDEQYF.

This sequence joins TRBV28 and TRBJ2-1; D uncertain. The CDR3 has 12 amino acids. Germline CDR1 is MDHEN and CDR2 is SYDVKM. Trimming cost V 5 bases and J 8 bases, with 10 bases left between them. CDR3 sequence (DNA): TGTGCCAGCAGTATCCCCGGTCATGAGCAGTTCTTC. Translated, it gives CASSIPGHEQFF.

The CDR3 sequence: CASSPLVGPTYEQYF. The CDR3, as DNA: TGTGCCAGCAGCCCATTGGTTGGGCCGACCTACGAGCAGTACTTC. This chain uses TRBV11-2 with TRBJ2-7; D is unresolved. The germline gives CDR1 SGHAT, CDR2 FQNNGV. Trimming removed 5 bases from V and 2 bases from J, with 16 bases in between. CDR3 length equals 15 residues.

The CDR3 region is CASRDLGPRNLGLHF. The CDR3, as DNA: TGTGCCAGCAGGGATCTGGGACCGCGCAATTTAGGGCTCCACTTT. The chain links TRBV6-5 to TRBJ1-6; D possibly corresponds to TRBD1 (5 bases). Germline CDR1 and CDR2: MNHEY and SVGAGI. This CDR3 contains 15 residues. V was pared by 6 bases and J by 16 bases, with 25 bases between.

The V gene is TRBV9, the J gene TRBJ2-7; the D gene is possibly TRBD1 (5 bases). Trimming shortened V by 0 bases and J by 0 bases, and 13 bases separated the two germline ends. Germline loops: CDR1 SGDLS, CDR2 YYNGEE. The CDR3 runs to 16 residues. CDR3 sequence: CASSVGGKMFSYEQYF. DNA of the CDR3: TGTGCCAGCAGCGTAGGGGGCAAGATGTTCTCCTACGAGCAGTACTTC.

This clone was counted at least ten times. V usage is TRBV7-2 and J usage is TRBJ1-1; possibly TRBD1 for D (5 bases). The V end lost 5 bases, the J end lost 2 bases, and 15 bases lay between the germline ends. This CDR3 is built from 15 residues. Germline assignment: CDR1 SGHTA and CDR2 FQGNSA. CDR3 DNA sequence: TGTGCCAGCAGCGTTCAAGGACAACTTAACACTGAAGCTTTCTTT. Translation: CASSVQGQLNTEAFF.

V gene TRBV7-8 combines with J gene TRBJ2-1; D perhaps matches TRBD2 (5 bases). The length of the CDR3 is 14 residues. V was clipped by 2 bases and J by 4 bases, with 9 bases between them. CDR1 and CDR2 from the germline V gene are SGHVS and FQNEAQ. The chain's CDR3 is CASSLSSGYNEQFF. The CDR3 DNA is TGTGCCAGCAGCTTATCCAGCGGTTACAATGAGCAGTTCTTC. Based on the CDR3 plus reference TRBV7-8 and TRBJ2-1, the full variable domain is GAGVSQSPRYKVAKRGQDVALRCDPISGHVSLFWYQQALGQGPEFLTYFQNEAQLDKSGLPSDRFFAERPEGSVSTLKIQRTQQEDSAVYLCASSLSSGYNEQFFGPGTRLTVL.

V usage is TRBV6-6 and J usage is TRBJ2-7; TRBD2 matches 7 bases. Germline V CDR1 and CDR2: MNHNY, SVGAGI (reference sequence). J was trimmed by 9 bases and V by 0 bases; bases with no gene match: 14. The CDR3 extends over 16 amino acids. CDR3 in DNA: TGTGCCAGCAGTTACTCCGTCGGCGGGGGAGTTAGACCGCAGTACTTC. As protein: CASSYSVGGGVRPQYF.

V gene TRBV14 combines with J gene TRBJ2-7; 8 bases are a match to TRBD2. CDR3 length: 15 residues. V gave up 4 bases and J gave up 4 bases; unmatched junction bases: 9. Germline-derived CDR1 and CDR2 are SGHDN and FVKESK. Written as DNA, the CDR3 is TGTGCCAGCAGCCGTAGCGGGGCTCCGTTTTACGAGCAGTACTTC. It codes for CASSRSGAPFYEQYF.

The DNA for the CDR3 is TGTGCCAGTAGTCCCGGGACCCGGGGCAATCAGCCCCAGCATTTT. Translating gives CASSPGTRGNQPQHF. The chain has TRBV19 and TRBJ1-5; the D gene is possibly TRBD1 (5 bases). V dropped 5 bases and J dropped 2 bases, with 13 bases sitting between them. Germline lookup yields CDR1 LNHDA and CDR2 SQIVND (reference sequence). This CDR3 region has 15 residues.

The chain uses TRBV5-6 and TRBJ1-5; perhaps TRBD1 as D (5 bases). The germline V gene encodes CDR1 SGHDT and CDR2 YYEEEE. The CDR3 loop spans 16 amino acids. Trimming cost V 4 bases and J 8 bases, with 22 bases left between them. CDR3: CASSKRGAGTSKPQHF. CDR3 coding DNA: TGTGCCAGCAGCAAGCGAGGAGCCGGGACTTCGAAGCCCCAGCATTTT.

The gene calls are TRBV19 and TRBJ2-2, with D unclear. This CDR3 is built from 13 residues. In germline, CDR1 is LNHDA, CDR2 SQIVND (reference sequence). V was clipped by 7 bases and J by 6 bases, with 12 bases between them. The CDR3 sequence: CASKDHPAGELFF. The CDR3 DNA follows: TGTGCCAGTAAAGACCACCCGGCCGGGGAGCTGTTTTTT.

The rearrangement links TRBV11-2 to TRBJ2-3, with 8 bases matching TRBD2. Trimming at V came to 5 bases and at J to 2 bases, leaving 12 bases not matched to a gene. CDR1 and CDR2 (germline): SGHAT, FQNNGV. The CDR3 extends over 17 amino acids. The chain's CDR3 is CASSLGEREMATDTQYF. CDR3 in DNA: TGTGCCAGCAGCCTTGGTGAGCGGGAGATGGCCACAGATACGCAGTATTTT.

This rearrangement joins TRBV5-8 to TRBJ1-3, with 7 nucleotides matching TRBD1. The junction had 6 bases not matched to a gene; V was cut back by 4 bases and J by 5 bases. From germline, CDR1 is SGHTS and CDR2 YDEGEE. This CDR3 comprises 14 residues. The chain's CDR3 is CASSLTGARNTIYF. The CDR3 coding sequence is TGTGCCAGCAGCCTTACAGGGGCCCGAAACACCATATATTTT. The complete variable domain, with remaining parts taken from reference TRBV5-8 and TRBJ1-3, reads EAGVTQSPTHLIKTRGQQATLRCSPISGHTSVYWYQQALGLGLQFLLWYDEGEERNRGNFPPRFSGRQFPNYSSELNVNALELEDSALYLCASSLTGARNTIYFGEGSWLTVV.

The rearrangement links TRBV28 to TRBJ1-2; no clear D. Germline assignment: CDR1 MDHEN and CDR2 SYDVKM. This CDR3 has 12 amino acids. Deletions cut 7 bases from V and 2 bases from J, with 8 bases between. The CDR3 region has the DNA TGTGCCAGCAAGGCAGGAAACTATGGCTACACCTTC. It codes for CASKAGNYGYTF.